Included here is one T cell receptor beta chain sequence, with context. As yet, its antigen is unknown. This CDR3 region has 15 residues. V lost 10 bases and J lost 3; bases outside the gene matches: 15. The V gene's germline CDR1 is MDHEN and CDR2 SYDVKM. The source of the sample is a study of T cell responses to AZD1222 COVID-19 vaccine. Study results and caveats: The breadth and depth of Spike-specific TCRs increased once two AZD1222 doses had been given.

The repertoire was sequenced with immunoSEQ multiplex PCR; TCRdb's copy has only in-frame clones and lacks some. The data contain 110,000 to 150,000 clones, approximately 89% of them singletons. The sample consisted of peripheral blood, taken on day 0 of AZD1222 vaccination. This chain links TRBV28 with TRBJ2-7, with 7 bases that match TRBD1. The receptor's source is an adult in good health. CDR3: CATSLKRGLFYEQYF. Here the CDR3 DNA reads TGTGCCACCTCCTTAAAGAGGGGGCTTTTCTACGAGCAGTACTTC. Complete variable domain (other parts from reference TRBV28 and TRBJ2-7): DVKVTQSSRYLVKRTGEKVFLECVQDMDHENMFWYRQDPGLGLRLIYFSYDVKMKEKGDIPEGYSVSREKKERFSLILESASTNQTSMYLCATSLKRGLFYEQYFGPGTRLTVT.